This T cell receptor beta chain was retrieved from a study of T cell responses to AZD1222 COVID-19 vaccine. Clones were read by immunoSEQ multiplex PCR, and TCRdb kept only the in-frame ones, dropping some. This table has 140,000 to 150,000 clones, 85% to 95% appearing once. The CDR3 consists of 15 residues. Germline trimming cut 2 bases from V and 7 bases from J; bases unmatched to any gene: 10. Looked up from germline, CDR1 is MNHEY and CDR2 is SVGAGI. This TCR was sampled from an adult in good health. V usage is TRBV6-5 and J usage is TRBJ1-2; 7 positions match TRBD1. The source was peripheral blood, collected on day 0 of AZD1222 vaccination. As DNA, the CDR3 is TGTGCCAGCAGTTACGCGGACAGGAGGTGGAGTGGCTACACCTTC. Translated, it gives CASSYADRRWSGYTF.